Presented here are 17 T cell receptor beta chains from one specimen sequenced in a study of beta chain features in type 1 diabetes. Investigators reverse transcribed all isolated RNA, so they sequenced expressed TCRB transcripts. Data came from immunoSEQ multiplex PCR; TCRdb stores just in-frame clones and leaves some out. The sample holds roughly 150,000 clones; under 9.5% are singletons and the top ten take 0.55% to 0.65%. Specimen: central memory CD4+ T cells from blood. Receptors were obtained from a man aged 18 to 35 in good health.

This clone came up a few times. The chain joins TRBV7-8 to TRBJ2-3; 8 nucleotides match TRBD2. Per germline, CDR1 SGHVS and CDR2 FQNEAQ. V lost 2 bases, J lost 3 bases, and 1 base stayed unmatched. The CDR3 spans 14 residues. CDR3 residues: CASSLTGGTDTQYF. CDR3 DNA: TGTGCCAGCAGCTTAACGGGAGGGACAGATACGCAGTATTTT.

The J gene is TRBJ1-1, the V gene TRBV7-9, with D possibly being TRBD1 (6 bases). The V and J ends lost 1 base and 1 base respectively, with 7 bases between them. CDR1 and CDR2 (germline): SEHNR, FQNEAQ (reference sequence). The CDR3 is 14 residues long. The CDR3 DNA reads TGTGCCAGCAGCTTAGAAGGGGGGAACACTGAAGCTTTCTTT. As protein: CASSLEGGNTEAFF.

In its sample, this clone was seen a few times. V is TRBV7-9 and J is TRBJ2-7; D is undetermined. CDR3 size: 11 residues. V dropped 5 bases and J dropped 2 bases, with 4 bases sitting between them. Germline CDR1 SEHNR, CDR2 FQNEAQ (reference sequence). DNA for the CDR3: TGTGCCAGCAGCCCCGCCTACGAGCAGTACTTC. This encodes CASSPAYEQYF.

The rearrangement links TRBV28 to TRBJ2-3; TRBD1 might be the D (5 bases). V lost 11 bases and J lost 3, with 18 bases in between. There are 14 residues in the CDR3. Germline V gene sequence: CDR1 MDHEN, CDR2 SYDVKM. Written as DNA, the CDR3 is TGTGCCTCCCGACAGAATAGGAAGACAGATACGCAGTATTTT. Translation gives CASRQNRKTDTQYF.

The gene calls are TRBV2 and TRBJ2-5; maybe TRBD2 (5 bases). The CDR3 extends over 16 amino acids. V gave up 6 bases and J gave up 5 bases, with 22 bases separating them. The germline gives CDR1 SNHLY, CDR2 FYNNEI. Here the CDR3 DNA reads TGTGCCAGCAGGACGAGAGGGCATAGGGTTGGGGAGACCCAGTACTTC. Translated: CASRTRGHRVGETQYF. The variable domain in full, completed from reference TRBV2 and TRBJ2-5, reads EPEVTQTPSHQVTQMGQEVILRCVPISNHLYFYWYRQILGQKVEFLVSFYNNEISEKSEIFDDQFSVERPDGSNFTLKIRSTKLEDSAMYFCASRTRGHRVGETQYFGPGTRLLVL.

The chain employs TRBV10-3 and TRBJ2-7, with 7 bases that match TRBD2. This CDR3 has 14 amino acids. V gave up 8 bases and J gave up 2 bases; unmatched junction bases: 9. Germline loops: CDR1 ENHRY, CDR2 SYGVKD. The CDR3 sequence is CAIALAAQTYEQYF. CDR3 in DNA: TGTGCCATCGCCCTAGCGGCACAAACCTACGAGCAGTACTTC.

This clone was seen only a few times. The chain carries TRBV5-4 and TRBJ2-5; 7 bases agree with TRBD1. Germline CDR1 SGHNT, CDR2 YYREEE (reference sequence). V shed 0 bases, J shed 4 bases, and the junction held 6 bases outside the gene matches. This CDR3 region has 15 residues. The CDR3 loop is CASSLDRGRGETQYF. The CDR3 DNA follows: TGTGCCAGCAGCTTGGACAGGGGCAGGGGAGAGACCCAGTACTTC. The full variable domain, in which reference TRBV5-4 and TRBJ2-5 provide the parts outside the CDR3, is ETGVTQSPTHLIKTRGQQVTLRCSSQSGHNTVSWYQQALGQGPQFIFQYYREEENGRGNFPPRFSGLQFPNYSSELNVNALELDDSALYLCASSLDRGRGETQYFGPGTRLLVL.

The genes are TRBV5-4 and TRBJ1-6; 9 nucleotides align to TRBD1. CDR1 SGHNT and CDR2 YYREEE come from the germline V gene (reference sequence). CDR3 length: 15 residues. V was pared by 4 bases and J by 10 bases, with 9 bases of the junction left unmatched. The CDR3 coding sequence is TGTGCCAGCAGCCCAGGGACAGGGCCCGGATCACCCCTCCACTTT. Translation: CASSPGTGPGSPLHF.

The sample holds a few counts of this clone. The chain joins TRBV5-1 to TRBJ2-5, with D possibly matching TRBD2 (5 bases). Per germline, CDR1 SGHRS and CDR2 YFSETQ. Trimming removed 1 base at V and 1 base at J, with 8 bases between. The CDR3 has 14 residues. The CDR3 is CASSLTGVQETQYF. CDR3 DNA: TGCGCCAGCAGCTTGACCGGGGTCCAAGAGACCCAGTACTTC. Full variable domain (remainder filled in from reference TRBV5-1 and TRBJ2-5): KAGVTQTPRYLIKTRGQQVTLSCSPISGHRSVSWYQQTPGQGLQFLFEYFSETQRNKGNFPGRFSGRQFSNSRSEMNVSTLELGDSALYLCASSLTGVQETQYFGPGTRLLVL.

This clone was seen more than once but under ten times. DNA of the CDR3: TGTGCCAGCAGCTTAGCCGACGTTGCGACAATGCAGTACTTC. Its protein product is CASSLADVATMQYF. This sequence joins TRBV11-2 and TRBJ2-7; no reliable D call. CDR1 and CDR2 (germline): SGHAT, FQNNGV. The CDR3 has 14 residues. Trimming removed 1 base from V and 9 bases from J, with 16 bases in between.

In this sample, this clone turned up a few times. The rearrangement joins TRBV7-3 to TRBJ2-1; 10 positions agree with TRBD2. With 5 bases clipped from V and 4 bases from J, the junction kept 5 bases outside the gene matches. Germline CDR1 reads SGHTA; CDR2 reads FQGTGA. The CDR3 is made up of 15 amino acids. CDR3 residues: CASSPLAGAYNEQFF. CDR3 bases: TGTGCCAGCAGCCCGCTAGCGGGAGCATACAATGAGCAGTTCTTC.

Details on this clone: Other DNA variants within this sample encode the same CDR3. The gene calls are TRBV7-2 and TRBJ2-7; no reliable D call. The germline V and J ends were trimmed by 5 bases and 4 bases, with 6 bases remaining between them. There are 11 residues in the CDR3. The V gene's germline CDR1 is SGHTA and CDR2 FQGNSA. The CDR3 DNA reads as TGTGCCAGCAGCCTGAGATACGAGCAGTACTTC. It specifies CASSLRYEQYF.

The chain couples TRBV11-3 to TRBJ2-5; D possibly corresponds to TRBD1 (5 bases). The CDR3 extends over 13 amino acids. The germline V gene has CDR1 SGHNT and CDR2 YENEEA. V gave up 4 bases and J gave up 5 bases, with 11 bases separating them. As DNA, the CDR3 is TGTGCCAGCAGCTCCCCAGGGATGGAGACCCAGTACTTC. Protein sequence: CASSSPGMETQYF.

A few counts support this clone. CDR3 amino acids: CASSWTTSTDTQYF. As DNA, the CDR3 is TGTGCCAGCAGTTGGACAACTAGCACAGATACGCAGTATTTT. This chain joins TRBV6-5 and TRBJ2-3; perhaps TRBD1 as D (5 bases). Germline lookup yields CDR1 MNHEY and CDR2 SVGAGI. The CDR3 sequence is 14 residues long. Trimming stripped 4 bases from V and 0 bases from J, with 8 bases between.

The chain recombines TRBV7-9 with TRBJ2-1; 10 nucleotides agree with TRBD1. The trim removed 5 bases at V and 8 bases at J, leaving 9 bases unmatched. CDR3 length: 15 amino acids. Per germline, CDR1 SEHNR and CDR2 FQNEAQ (reference sequence). The CDR3 nucleotides read TGTGCCAGCAGCCTCAGGACAGGGGGGAGCGATGAGCAGTTCTTC. Translated, it gives CASSLRTGGSDEQFF.

This clone appeared many times. The V call is TRBV28, the J call TRBJ2-3, with 8 positions matching TRBD2. Germline V CDR1 and CDR2: MDHEN, SYDVKM. The CDR3 extends over 13 amino acids. The CDR3 loop is CALGGGQADTQYF. CDR3 nucleotide sequence: TGTGCACTGGGCGGGGGGCAAGCAGATACGCAGTATTTT. Together with reference TRBV28 and TRBJ2-3, the CDR3 gives the full variable domain: DVKVTQSSRYLVKRTGEKVFLECVQDMDHENMFWYRQDPGLGLRLIYFSYDVKMKEKGDIPEGYSVSREKKERFSLILESASTNQTSMYLCALGGGQADTQYFGPGTRLTVL.

Turning to this clone: The sample holds other DNA sequences that translate to the same CDR3. The V gene is TRBV18, the J gene TRBJ2-5; possibly TRBD1 for D (5 bases). The J call is doubtful: the DNA matches TRBJ2-7 better. This CDR3 has 13 residues. CDR1 KGHSH and CDR2 LQKENI come from the germline V gene. The chain's CDR3 is CASSPGAAYEQYF. CDR3 DNA: TGTGCCAGCTCACCTGGGGCAGCCTACGAGCAGTACTTC.